This section outlines one T cell receptor beta chain sequence together with its context. Its specificity is unknown. This specimen comes from a study of long-term antiretroviral therapy in people with HIV. Between the trimmed V and J ends, which lost 4 bases and 4 bases, there was a span of 13 bases. This CDR3 spans 14 amino acids. Per germline, CDR1 ENHRY and CDR2 SYGVKD. immunoSEQ v3.0 was run at survey level. The table came from immunoSEQ multiplex PCR; TCRdb's copy has only in-frame clones and leaves some out. The sample records under 30,000 clones, about four fifths being singletons. Study results and caveats: Pre-ART expanded clones dominated the repertoire at every time point.

This clonotype was sampled from a man younger than 35 with HIV. The source material was unsorted PBMCs, sampled 3 years after starting antiretroviral therapy. The chain combines TRBV10-3 with TRBJ2-5; no clear D. CDR3 amino acids: CAISVSSIGETQYF. CDR3 nucleotide sequence: TGTGCCATCAGTGTCAGTAGCATCGGAGAGACCCAGTACTTC.